Sequencing of this T cell receptor (beta chain) was carried out in a study of cytotoxic CD8 clonotypes in ibrutinib-treated CLL (dated by TCRdb to the early 2020s). A note on the overall study: The cohort had about a dozen relapsed/refractory and under 16 treatment-naive patients; 17 to 18 were IGHV unmutated. Responses were partial in around 25 patients and complete in 2; after median around 65 months follow-up, roughly 14 stayed in remission and 12 progressed. Response samples were taken after a median of approximately eleven months on treatment, ranging from about 6 to 40 months. An average of roughly 250,000 productive templates and 94,082 productive rearrangements was obtained per sample. Longitudinal samples were available for 26 of the 86 trial participants. Cryopreserved peripheral blood mononuclear cells were obtained before treatment, at response, and at either sustained remission or disease progression. All remission and progressive disease samples were collected while patients were still receiving ibrutinib. What the authors observed across the whole study: Public clonotypes were rare and either shrank or stayed stable during treatment, and the rise in clonality at ibrutinib response reflected expansion of private clonotypes. Clonality rose at ibrutinib response, remained stable during sustained remission, and dropped back toward baseline at progression. Sampling times were not matched between sustained-remission and progressing patients, and lymph node repertoires were not studied. Baseline clonality was found to be higher than that of age-matched healthy donors and was strongly correlated with circulating CD8+ T-cell counts.

Trimming costs V 8 bases and J 8 bases, and their ends lie 16 bases apart. CDR1 and CDR2, per the germline V gene, are MDHEN and SYDVKM. The CDR3 spans 13 residues, from the cysteine through the phenylalanine. Left in the record is the CDR3 DNA by itself, 39 bases read in frame from the first base. In light of the paper, this sample's time point label describes: roughly 25 months on ibrutinib. Approximately 2 micrograms of genomic DNA were extracted from cryopreserved PBMCs for TCR beta library preparation. High-throughput TCR beta sequencing was performed on longitudinal blood samples from CLL patients receiving ibrutinib monotherapy. The patients were enrolled in a single-center, open-label phase 2 trial of ibrutinib monotherapy. As concerns this clone: No antigen is known for it. Base quality data are lacking; no much larger clone is found one base away.

Each clonotype received, on average, 10x coverage in deep resolution sequencing performed on a MiSeq, where the target depth lay between 1 in 1 million and 1 in 200,000 T cells. The immunoSEQ hsTCRB Kit was used to generate TCR beta libraries. From the authors' description of their analysis: ImmunoSEQ Data Assistant and ImmunoSEQ Analyzer were used for data analysis, and V, D and J genes were assigned according to IMGT definitions. Clonality, with values ranging from 0 to 1, was calculated as one minus the normalized Shannon entropy of productive rearrangement frequencies. Public clonotype analysis was restricted to overrepresented clonotypes comprising at least 0.05% of each patient's repertoire. Around 13 age-matched healthy donor repertoires from immuneACCESS were used as controls for clonality. This immuneACCESS table, as held by TCRdb, lists in-frame sequences with V and J called but not all clones. Of the missing ones, under half trace to an unresolved V gene in checked studies; the others have no known cause. From that table come the V and J calls and clone size; the DNA was used to work out D and trimming. This sample gives roughly 250,000 clones in total; 70% of them show up just once. Of the sample, approximately 15% is held by the ten largest clones.

This receptor was taken from a human donor with chronic lymphocytic leukemia. This sample comprised PBMCs, obtained after 24 months of ibrutinib treatment. Here the chain combines TRBV28 and TRBJ2-4; the D region is possibly TRBD1 or TRBD2, each matching across 5 bases. CDR3 loop: CASVLGGGDIQYF. The DNA sequence follows: TGTGCCAGCGTGCTTGGGGGTGGGGACATTCAGTACTTC.